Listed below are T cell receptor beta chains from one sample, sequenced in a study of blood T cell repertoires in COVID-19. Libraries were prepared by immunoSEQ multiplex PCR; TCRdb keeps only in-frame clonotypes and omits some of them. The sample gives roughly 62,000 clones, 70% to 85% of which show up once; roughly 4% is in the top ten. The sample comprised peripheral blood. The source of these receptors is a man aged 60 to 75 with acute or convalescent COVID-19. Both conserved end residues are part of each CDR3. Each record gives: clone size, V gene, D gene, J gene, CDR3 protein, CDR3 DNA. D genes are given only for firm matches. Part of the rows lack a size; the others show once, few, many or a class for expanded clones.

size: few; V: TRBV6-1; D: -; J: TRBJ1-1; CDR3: CASSEIAAGKAFF; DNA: TGTGCCAGCAGTGAAATTGCGGCGGGTAAAGCTTTCTTT
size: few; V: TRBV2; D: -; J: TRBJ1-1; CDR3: CASSEALTGGRDTEAFF; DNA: TGTGCCAGCAGTGAAGCGCTTACGGGGGGCAGGGACACTGAAGCTTTCTTT
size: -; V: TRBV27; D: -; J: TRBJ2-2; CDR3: CASSLNGDTGELFF; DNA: TGTGCCAGCAGTTTAAATGGAGACACCGGGGAGCTGTTTTTT
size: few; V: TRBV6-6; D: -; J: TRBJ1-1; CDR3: CASSYDGDSEAFF; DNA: TGTGCCAGCAGTTACGATGGGGACTCTGAAGCTTTCTTT
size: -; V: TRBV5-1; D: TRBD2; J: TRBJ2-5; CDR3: CASSFNSGGGETQYF; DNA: TGCGCCAGCAGCTTCAATAGCGGGGGAGGAGAGACCCAGTACTTC
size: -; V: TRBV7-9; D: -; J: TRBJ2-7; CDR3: CASSLDRVPYEQYF; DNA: TGTGCCAGCAGCTTAGACAGGGTGCCCTACGAGCAGTACTTC
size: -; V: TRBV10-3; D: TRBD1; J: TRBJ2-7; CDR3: CAISEADREITYEQYF; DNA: TGTGCCATCAGTGAGGCTGACAGGGAGATAACCTACGAGCAGTACTTC
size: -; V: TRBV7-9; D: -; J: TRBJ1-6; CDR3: CASSPQADSPLHF; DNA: TGTGCCAGCAGCCCCCAAGCGGATTCACCCCTCCACTTT
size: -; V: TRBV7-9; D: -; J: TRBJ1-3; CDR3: CASSPRLERSGNTIYF; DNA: TGTGCCAGCAGCCCTCGACTGGAAAGGTCTGGAAACACCATATATTTT
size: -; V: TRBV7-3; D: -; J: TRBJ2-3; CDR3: CASSSGTLDTQYF; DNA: TGTGCCAGCAGCTCTGGGACTCTCGATACGCAGTATTTT
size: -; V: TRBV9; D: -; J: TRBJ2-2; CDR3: CASSVTSEAIFGELFF; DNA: TGTGCCAGCAGCGTAACGAGCGAAGCTATTTTCGGGGAGCTGTTTTTT
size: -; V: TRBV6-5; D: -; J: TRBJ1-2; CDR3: CASRTDSNYGYTF; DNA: TGTGCCAGCAGAACCGACAGTAACTATGGCTACACCTTC
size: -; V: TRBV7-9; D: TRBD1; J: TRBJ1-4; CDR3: CASSSGQGGEKLFF; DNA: TGTGCCAGCAGCTCAGGACAGGGGGGTGAAAAACTGTTTTTT
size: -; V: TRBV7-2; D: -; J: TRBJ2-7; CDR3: CASSLQGPLRTISYEQYF; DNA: TGTGCCAGCAGCTTACAAGGCCCCCTCCGGACTATTAGCTACGAGCAGTACTTC
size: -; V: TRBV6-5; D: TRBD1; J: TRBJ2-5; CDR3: CASSLGQGETQYF; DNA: TGTGCCAGCAGTTTGGGACAGGGGGAGACCCAGTACTTC
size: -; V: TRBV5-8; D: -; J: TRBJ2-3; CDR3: CASSLSRADTQYF; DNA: TGTGCCAGCAGCTTGTCCAGGGCGGATACGCAGTATTTT
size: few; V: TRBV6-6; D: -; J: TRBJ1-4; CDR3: CASSRGGTNEKLFF; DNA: TGTGCCAGCAGTCGGGGCGGGACTAATGAAAAACTGTTTTTT
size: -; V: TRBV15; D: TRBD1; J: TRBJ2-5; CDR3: CATSRDRVRQETQYF; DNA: TGTGCCACCAGCAGGGACAGGGTCCGTCAAGAGACCCAGTACTTC
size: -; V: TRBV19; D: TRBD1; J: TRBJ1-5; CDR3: CATADRAEEPQHF; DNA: TGTGCCACCGCGGACAGGGCCGAAGAGCCCCAGCATTTT
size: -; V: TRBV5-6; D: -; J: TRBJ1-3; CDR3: CASSLEGGYSGNTIYF; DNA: TGTGCCAGCAGCTTGGAAGGGGGATACTCTGGAAACACCATATATTTT
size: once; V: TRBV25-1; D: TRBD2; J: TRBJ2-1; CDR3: CASSGGGATEQFF; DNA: TGTGCCAGCAGTGGCGGGGGGGCCACTGAGCAGTTCTTC
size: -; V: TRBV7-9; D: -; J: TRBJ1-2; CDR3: CASSLVMGQWYGYTF; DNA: TGTGCCAGCAGCTTAGTCATGGGCCAATGGTATGGCTACACCTTC
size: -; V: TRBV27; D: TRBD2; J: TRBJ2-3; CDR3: CASSISGGVTDTQYF; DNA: TGTGCCAGTTCTATCAGCGGGGGTGTCACAGATACGCAGTATTTT
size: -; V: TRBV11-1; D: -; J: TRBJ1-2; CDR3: CASSLNPVTGYGYTF; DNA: TGTGCCAGCAGCTTAAATCCGGTAACGGGCTATGGCTACACCTTC
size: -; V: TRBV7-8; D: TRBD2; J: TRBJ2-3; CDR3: CASSSLAGGLTDTQYF; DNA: TGTGCCAGCAGCTCTCTAGCGGGGGGGCTCACAGATACGCAGTATTTT
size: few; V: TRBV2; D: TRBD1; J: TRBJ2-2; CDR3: CASSATGTGAGTGELFF; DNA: TGTGCCAGCAGTGCTACCGGGACAGGGGCGGGTACCGGGGAGCTGTTTTTT
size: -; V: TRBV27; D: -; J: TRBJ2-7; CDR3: CASGLEPGEQYF; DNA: TGTGCCAGCGGGTTAGAGCCGGGGGAGCAGTACTTC
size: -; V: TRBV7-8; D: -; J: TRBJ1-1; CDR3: CASSQGGWVANGTEAFF; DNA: TGTGCCAGCAGCCAAGGGGGATGGGTGGCTAATGGCACTGAAGCTTTCTTT
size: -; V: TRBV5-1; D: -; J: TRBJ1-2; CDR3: CASSLATQSGYTF; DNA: TGCGCCAGCAGCTTGGCGACTCAATCTGGCTACACCTTC
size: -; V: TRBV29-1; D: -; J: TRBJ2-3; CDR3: CSVEGERYLGWGLDTDTQYF; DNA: TGCAGCGTTGAAGGGGAGCGGTACCTGGGTTGGGGGCTAGACACAGATACGCAGTATTTT
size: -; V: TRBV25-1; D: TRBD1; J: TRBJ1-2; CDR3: CASRDREVPYGYTF; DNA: TGTGCCAGCAGAGACAGGGAAGTCCCCTATGGCTACACCTTC
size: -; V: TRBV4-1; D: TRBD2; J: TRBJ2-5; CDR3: CASSQEGAGGRYQETQYF; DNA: TGCGCCAGCAGCCAAGAAGGCGCGGGGGGACGGTACCAAGAGACCCAGTACTTC
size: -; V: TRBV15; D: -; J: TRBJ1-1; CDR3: CATSRDTGGVNTEAFF; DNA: TGTGCCACCAGCAGAGATACGGGGGGGGTTAACACTGAAGCTTTCTTT
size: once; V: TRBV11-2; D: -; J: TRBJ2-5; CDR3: CASTHEGETQYF; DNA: TGTGCCAGCACCCACGAGGGAGAGACCCAGTACTTC
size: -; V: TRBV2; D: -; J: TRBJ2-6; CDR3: CASRLEGSGANVLTF; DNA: TGTGCCAGCAGGCTAGAGGGATCTGGGGCCAACGTCCTGACTTTC
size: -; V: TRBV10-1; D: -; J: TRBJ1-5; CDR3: CATQGGGRPNQPQHF; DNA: TGCGCAACTCAGGGAGGGGGACGACCAAATCAGCCCCAGCATTTT
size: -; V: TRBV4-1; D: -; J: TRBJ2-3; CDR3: CASSQVATNTDTQYF; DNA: TGCGCCAGCAGCCAAGTTGCGACTAACACAGATACGCAGTATTTT
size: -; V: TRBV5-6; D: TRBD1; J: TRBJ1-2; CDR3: CASSFVRGPDGYTF; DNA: TGTGCCAGCAGCTTTGTCAGGGGGCCCGATGGCTACACCTTC
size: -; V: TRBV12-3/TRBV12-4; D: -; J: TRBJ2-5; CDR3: CASSKDWQETQYF; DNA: TGTGCCAGCAGTAAAGACTGGCAAGAGACCCAGTACTTC
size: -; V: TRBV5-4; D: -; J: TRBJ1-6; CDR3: CASSLDSTGVNNSPLHF; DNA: TGTGCCAGCAGCTTGGATTCCACGGGGGTGAATAATTCACCCCTCCACTTT
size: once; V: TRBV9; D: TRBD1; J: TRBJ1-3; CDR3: CASSAGTEGGNTIYF; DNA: TGTGCCAGCAGCGCGGGGACAGAGGGTGGAAACACCATATATTTT
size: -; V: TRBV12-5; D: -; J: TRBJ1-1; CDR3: CASGPLGSGTEAFF; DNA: TGTGCTAGTGGTCCTCTGGGATCGGGGACTGAAGCTTTCTTT
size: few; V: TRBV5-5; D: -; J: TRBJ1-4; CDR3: CASSFQFTGLRGEKLFF; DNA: TGTGCCAGCAGCTTCCAGTTTACAGGGTTAAGAGGGGAAAAACTGTTTTTT
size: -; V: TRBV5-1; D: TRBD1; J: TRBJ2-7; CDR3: CASSLEGQSLAEQYF; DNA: TGCGCCAGCAGCTTGGAGGGACAGTCCCTCGCCGAGCAGTACTTC
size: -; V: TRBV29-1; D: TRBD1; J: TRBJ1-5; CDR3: CSVAGQGDQPQHF; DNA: TGCAGCGTTGCAGGACAGGGGGACCAGCCCCAGCATTTT
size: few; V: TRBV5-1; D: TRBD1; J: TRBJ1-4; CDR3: CASSLGQGGTNEKLFF; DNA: TGCGCCAGCAGCTTGGGACAGGGTGGTACTAATGAAAAACTGTTTTTT
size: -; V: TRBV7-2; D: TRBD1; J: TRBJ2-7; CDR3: CASSLGQGAYEQYF; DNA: TGTGCCAGCAGCTTGGGACAGGGGGCTTACGAGCAGTACTTC
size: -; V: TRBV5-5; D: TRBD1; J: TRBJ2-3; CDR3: CASTWTGDTDTQYF; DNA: TGTGCCAGCACCTGGACAGGGGATACCGATACGCAGTATTTT
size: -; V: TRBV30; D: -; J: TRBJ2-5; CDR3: CAWSVPPGETQYF; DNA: TGTGCCTGGAGTGTACCTCCGGGAGAGACCCAGTACTTC
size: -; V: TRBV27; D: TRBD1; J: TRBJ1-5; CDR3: CASSSYRGGQPQHF; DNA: TGTGCCAGCAGTTCTTACAGGGGCGGCCAGCCCCAGCATTTT
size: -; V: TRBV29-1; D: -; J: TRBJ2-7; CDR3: CSVVWGGEFSYEQYF; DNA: TGCAGCGTTGTGTGGGGCGGGGAATTTTCCTACGAGCAGTACTTC
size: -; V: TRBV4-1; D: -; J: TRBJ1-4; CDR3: CASSQAGSQGYEKLFF; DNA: TGCGCCAGCAGCCAAGCTGGGTCCCAGGGGTATGAAAAACTGTTTTTT
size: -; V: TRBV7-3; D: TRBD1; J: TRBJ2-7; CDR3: CASSQTGAGYEQYF; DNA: TGTGCCAGCAGCCAAACAGGGGCCGGTTACGAGCAGTACTTC
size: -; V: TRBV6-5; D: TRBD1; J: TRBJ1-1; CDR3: CASTETGGTEAFF; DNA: TGTGCCAGCACCGAGACAGGGGGCACTGAAGCTTTCTTT
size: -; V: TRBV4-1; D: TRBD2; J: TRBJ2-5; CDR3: CASSPPGTSGGRPQETQYF; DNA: TGCGCCAGCAGCCCCCCCGGGACTAGCGGGGGGCGACCTCAAGAGACCCAGTACTTC
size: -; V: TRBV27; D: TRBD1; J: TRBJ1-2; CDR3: CASSLQGQGWNHYGYTF; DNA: TGTGCCAGCAGTTTACAGGGACAGGGTTGGAACCACTATGGCTACACCTTC
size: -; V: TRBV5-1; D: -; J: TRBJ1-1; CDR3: CASSLNLAGDTEAFF; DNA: TGCGCCAGCAGCTTGAATTTGGCAGGGGACACTGAAGCTTTCTTT
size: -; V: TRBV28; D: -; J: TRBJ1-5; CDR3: CASSLLNGQPQHF; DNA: TGTGCCAGCAGTTTACTGAACGGTCAGCCCCAGCATTTT
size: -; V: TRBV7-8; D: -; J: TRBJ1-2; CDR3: CASSALPGGYTF; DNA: TGTGCCAGCAGCGCTCTTCCCGGGGGCTACACCTTC
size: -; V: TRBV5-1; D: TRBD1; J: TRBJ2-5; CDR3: CASRTTGMGETQYF; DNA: TGCGCCAGCAGGACGACAGGGATGGGAGAGACCCAGTACTTC